This note documents a single TCR beta chain sequence. Its antigen remains unknown. In the PCR, 60 Vbeta and 13 Jbeta primers were used. Produced via immunoSEQ multiplex PCR; TCRdb's table is partial and in-frame only. The sample lists roughly 100,000 clones, roughly 60% seen once, with about 22% in the top ten. This sample was included in a study of cytomegalovirus exposure and HLA in healthy donors. Points from the study as a whole: The productive fraction for most TCR beta V segments was about 87% or about 30% in an earlier analysis.

CDR3 length: 15 residues. Germline CDR1 is SGDLS and CDR2 is YYNGEE. Trimming cost V 3 bases and J 0 bases, with 12 bases left between them. The gene calls are TRBV9 and TRBJ1-1, with no clear D. This clonotype was obtained from a woman between 50 and 59 years old in good health and CMV-seropositive. The sequenced sample was PBMCs. The chain's CDR3 is CASSGGVSMNTEAFF. In nucleotides, the CDR3 is TGTGCCAGCAGCGGAGGCGTTTCGATGAACACTGAAGCTTTCTTT.